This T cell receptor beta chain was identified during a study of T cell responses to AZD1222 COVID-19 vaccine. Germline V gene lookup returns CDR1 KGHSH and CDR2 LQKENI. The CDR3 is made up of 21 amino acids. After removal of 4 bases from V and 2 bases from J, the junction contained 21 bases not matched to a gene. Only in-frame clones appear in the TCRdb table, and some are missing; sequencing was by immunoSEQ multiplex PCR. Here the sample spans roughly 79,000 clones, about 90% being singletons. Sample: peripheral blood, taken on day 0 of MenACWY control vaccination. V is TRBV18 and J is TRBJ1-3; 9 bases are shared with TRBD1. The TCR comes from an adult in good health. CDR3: CASSRDRFPGQGVFAGNTIYF. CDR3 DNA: TGTGCCAGCTCACGTGATCGGTTTCCGGGACAGGGTGTATTTGCTGGAAACACCATATATTTT.